The 5 T cell receptor beta chains listed next were all sequenced from one sample in a study of Ad26.COV2.S vaccination and SARS-CoV-2 variants. Treatment of the sample: some 20 received Ad26.COV2.S at low or high dose, single or two shots; five or six received placebo; per-sample allocation not given. It was on day 63 after the first vaccine or placebo injection that samples were taken. Repertoires were generated with immunoSEQ multiplex PCR, while TCRdb's copy carries only in-frame clones and drops some. The sample consists of around 450,000 clones, roughly 89% of them appearing once. This material consisted of peripheral blood, taken in a trial of Ad26.COV2.S vaccine versus placebo. These receptor sequences come from a person between 18 and 59 years old who received the Ad26.COV2.S COVID-19 vaccine or a placebo.

The chain combines TRBV7-9 with TRBJ2-2, with D perhaps matching TRBD1 (6 bases). This CDR3 is built from 18 residues. V was clipped by 2 bases and J by 1 base, with 17 bases between them. CDR1 and CDR2 (germline): SEHNR, FQNEAQ (reference sequence). This CDR3 is CASSLPGVGQMNTGELFF. The DNA for the CDR3 is TGTGCCAGCAGCTTACCAGGGGTGGGACAAATGAACACCGGGGAGCTGTTTTTT. The entire variable domain, with the rest obtained from reference TRBV7-9 and TRBJ2-2, is as follows: DTGVSQNPRHKITKRGQNVTFRCDPISEHNRLYWYRQTLGQGPEFLTYFQNEAQLEKSRLLSDRFSAERPKGSFSTLEIQRTEQGDSAMYLCASSLPGVGQMNTGELFFGEGSRLTVL.

J is TRBJ2-2 and V is TRBV30; no clear D. V was shortened by 2 bases and J by 3 bases, with 10 bases between the two germline ends. There are 14 residues in the CDR3. Germline lookup yields CDR1 GTSNPN and CDR2 SVGIG (reference sequence). The CDR3 DNA sequence: TGTGCCTGGAGTTTCGACGGATACACCGGGGAGCTGTTTTTT. This encodes CAWSFDGYTGELFF.

The rearrangement joins TRBV6-5 to TRBJ1-1; D is possibly TRBD1 (5 bases). This CDR3 has 15 residues. Deletions cut 0 bases from V and 4 bases from J, with 12 bases between. Per the germline V gene, CDR1 is MNHEY and CDR2 is SVGAGI. In DNA, the CDR3 is TGTGCCAGCAGTTACTCGAGGGACTGGGGCACTGAAGCTTTCTTT. Protein product: CASSYSRDWGTEAFF.

The chain joins TRBV4-2 to TRBJ1-2, with D unclear. There are 16 residues in the CDR3. The V gene lost 0 bases and the J gene lost 0 bases, with 11 bases spanning the gap. Germline loops: CDR1 LGHNA, CDR2 YNFKEQ. The CDR3 loop reads CASSQDSRSANYGYTF. CDR3 coding DNA: TGTGCCAGCAGCCAAGATAGCCGGTCAGCTAACTATGGCTACACCTTC.

This sequence joins TRBV6-2 or TRBV6-3 and TRBJ1-6; D is uncertain. This CDR3 contains 16 residues. CDR1 MNHEY and CDR2 SVGEGT come from the germline V gene. Trimming removed 0 bases at V and 9 bases at J, with 15 bases between. DNA for the CDR3: TGTGCCAGCAGTTACTCGACGGCCTCGGGAGGTTCACCCCTCCACTTT. Encoded protein: CASSYSTASGGSPLHF.